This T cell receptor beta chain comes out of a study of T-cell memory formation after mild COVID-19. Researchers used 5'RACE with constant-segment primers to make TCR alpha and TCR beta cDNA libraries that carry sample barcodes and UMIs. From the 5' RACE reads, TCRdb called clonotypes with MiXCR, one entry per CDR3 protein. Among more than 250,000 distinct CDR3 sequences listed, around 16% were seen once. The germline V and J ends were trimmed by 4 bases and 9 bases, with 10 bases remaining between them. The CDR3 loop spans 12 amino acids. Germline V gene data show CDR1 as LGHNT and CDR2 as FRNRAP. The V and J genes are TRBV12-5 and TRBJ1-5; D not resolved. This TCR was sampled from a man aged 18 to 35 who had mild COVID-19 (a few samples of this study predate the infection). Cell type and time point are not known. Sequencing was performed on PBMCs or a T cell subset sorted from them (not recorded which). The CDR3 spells CASGSNSSPQHF. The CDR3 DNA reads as TGTGCTAGTGGTTCCAACAGTTCGCCCCAGCATTTT.